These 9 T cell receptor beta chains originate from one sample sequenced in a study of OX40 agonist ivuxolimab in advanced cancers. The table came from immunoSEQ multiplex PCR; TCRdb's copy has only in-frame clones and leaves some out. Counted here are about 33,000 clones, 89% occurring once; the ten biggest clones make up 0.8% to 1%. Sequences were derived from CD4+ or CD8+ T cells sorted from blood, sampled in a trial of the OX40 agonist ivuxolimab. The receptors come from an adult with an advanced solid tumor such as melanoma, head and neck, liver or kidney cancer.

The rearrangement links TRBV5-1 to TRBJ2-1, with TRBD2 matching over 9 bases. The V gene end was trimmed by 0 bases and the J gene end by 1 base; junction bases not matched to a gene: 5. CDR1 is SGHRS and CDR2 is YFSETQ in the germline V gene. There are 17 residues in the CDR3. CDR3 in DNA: TGCGCCAGCAGCTTGGGTTTGGCGGGAGGGTCCTACAATGAGCAGTTCTTC. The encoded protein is CASSLGLAGGSYNEQFF.

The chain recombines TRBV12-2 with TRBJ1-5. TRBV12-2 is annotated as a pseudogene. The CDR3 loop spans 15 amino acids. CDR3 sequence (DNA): TGTGCAAGTCGCTTAGATGGTTCTGACAATCAGCCCCAGCATTTT. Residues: CASRLDGSDNQPQHF.

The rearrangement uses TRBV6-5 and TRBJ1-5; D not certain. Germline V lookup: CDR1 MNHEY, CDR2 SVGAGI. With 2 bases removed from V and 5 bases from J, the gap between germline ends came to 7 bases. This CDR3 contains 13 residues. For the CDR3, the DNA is TGTGCCAGCAGTTACAATAGGGATCAGCCCCAGCATTTT. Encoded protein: CASSYNRDQPQHF.

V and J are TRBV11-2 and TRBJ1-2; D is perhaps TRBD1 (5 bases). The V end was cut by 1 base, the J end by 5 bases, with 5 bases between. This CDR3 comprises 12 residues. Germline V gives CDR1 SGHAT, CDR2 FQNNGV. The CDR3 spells CASSLGGYGYTF. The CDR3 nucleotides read TGTGCCAGCAGCTTAGGGGGGTATGGCTACACCTTC.

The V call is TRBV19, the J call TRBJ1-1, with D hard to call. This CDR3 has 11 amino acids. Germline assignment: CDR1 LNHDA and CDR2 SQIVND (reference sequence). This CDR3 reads CAVGLNTEAFF. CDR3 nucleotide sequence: TGTGCGGTAGGGTTGAACACTGAAGCTTTCTTT. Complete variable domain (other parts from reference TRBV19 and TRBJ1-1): DGGITQSPKYLFRKEGQNVTLSCEQNLNHDAMYWYRQDPGQGLRLIYYSQIVNDFQKGDIAEGYSVSREKKESFPLTVTSAQKNPTAFYLCAVGLNTEAFFGQGTRLTVV.

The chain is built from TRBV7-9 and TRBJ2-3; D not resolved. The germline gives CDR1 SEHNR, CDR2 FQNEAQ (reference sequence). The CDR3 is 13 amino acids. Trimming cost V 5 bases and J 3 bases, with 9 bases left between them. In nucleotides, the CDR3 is TGTGCCAGCAGCGAGCTGGGGACAGATACGCAGTATTTT. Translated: CASSELGTDTQYF.

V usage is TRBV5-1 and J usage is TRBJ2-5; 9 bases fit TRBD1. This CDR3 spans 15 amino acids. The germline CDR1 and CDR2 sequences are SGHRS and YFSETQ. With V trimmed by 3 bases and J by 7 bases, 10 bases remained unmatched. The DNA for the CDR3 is TGCGCCAGCAGCTCGAGGACAGGGGAAACCGTGACCCAGTACTTC. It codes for CASSSRTGETVTQYF.

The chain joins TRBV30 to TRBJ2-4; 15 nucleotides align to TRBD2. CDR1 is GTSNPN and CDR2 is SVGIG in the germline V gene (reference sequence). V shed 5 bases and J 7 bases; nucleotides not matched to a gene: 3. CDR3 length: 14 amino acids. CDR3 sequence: CAWGLAGGGNIQYF. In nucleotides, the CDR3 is TGTGCCTGGGGACTAGCGGGAGGGGGGAACATTCAGTACTTC.

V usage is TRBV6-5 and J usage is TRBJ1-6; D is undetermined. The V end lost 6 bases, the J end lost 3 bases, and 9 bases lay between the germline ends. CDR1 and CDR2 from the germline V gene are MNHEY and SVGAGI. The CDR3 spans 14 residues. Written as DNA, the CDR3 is TGTGCCAGCAGGGATCGACGCTATAATTCACCCCTCCACTTT. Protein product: CASRDRRYNSPLHF.